Listed here are 17 T cell receptor beta chains from one sample, sequenced in a study of cytomegalovirus exposure and HLA in healthy donors. The PCR made use of 60 Vbeta and 13 Jbeta primers. TCRdb keeps only in-frame clones here, not all; method: immunoSEQ multiplex PCR. Of more than 80,000 clones listed, more than 70% are singletons. Sequencing was done on a sample of PBMCs. These receptors were taken from a woman in her sixties or seventies in good health and CMV-seropositive.

The CDR3 DNA reads TGTGCCACCCTGGGACTAGCGGGAGACTACGAGCAGTACTTC. It yields the protein CATLGLAGDYEQYF. V gene TRBV10-3 combines with J gene TRBJ2-7; 14 nucleotides match TRBD2. The V segment lost 10 bases and the J segment 3 bases; nucleotides outside the gene matches: 5. The CDR3 loop spans 14 amino acids. Germline V gene data show CDR1 as ENHRY and CDR2 as SYGVKD.

The chain uses TRBV11-2 and TRBJ2-7; TRBD1 is a possible D gene (6 bases). The CDR3 spans 13 residues. The germline V gene encodes CDR1 SGHAT and CDR2 FQNNGV. The V gene lost 5 bases and the J gene lost 3 bases, with 11 bases spanning the gap. The CDR3 nucleotides are TGTGCCAGCAGCCCGACAGGAAACTACGAGCAGTACTTC. This translates into CASSPTGNYEQYF. Filled out from reference TRBV11-2 and TRBJ2-7, the complete variable domain reads EAGVAQSPRYKIIEKRQSVAFWCNPISGHATLYWYQQILGQGPKLLIQFQNNGVVDDSQLPKDRFSAERLKGVDSTLKIQPAKLEDSAVYLCASSPTGNYEQYFGPGTRLTVT.

CDR3 nucleotides: TGCAGCGTTGGGGCTAGCGCCTACGAGCAGTTCTTC. This encodes CSVGASAYEQFF. The rearrangement uses TRBV29-1 and TRBJ2-1; TRBD2 is a possible D gene (6 bases). The V gene lost 4 bases and the J gene lost 10 bases, with 14 bases spanning the gap. Germline assignment: CDR1 SQVTM and CDR2 ANQGSEA. The CDR3 covers 12 residues.

The V call is TRBV30, the J call TRBJ1-2; tentatively, D is TRBD1 (5 bases). The CDR3 is made up of 17 amino acids. Trimming took off 3 bases at V and 4 bases at J, with 24 bases between the two ends. Germline V gene sequence: CDR1 GTSNPN, CDR2 SVGIG (reference sequence). This CDR3 reads CAWSVGAGRRGGYGYTF. In nucleotides, the CDR3 is TGTGCCTGGAGCGTCGGGGCAGGGCGGCGGGGTGGCTATGGCTACACCTTC.

This rearrangement joins TRBV5-1 to TRBJ2-7, with TRBD2 as a possible D gene (6 bases). The CDR3 runs 13 residues. Trimming shortened V by 0 bases and J by 6 bases, and 10 bases separated the two germline ends. From germline, CDR1 is SGHRS and CDR2 YFSETQ. The chain's CDR3 is CASSLGRGGEQYF. In DNA form, the CDR3 reads TGCGCCAGCAGCTTGGGGCGGGGAGGCGAGCAGTACTTC.

This clone was seen only a few times. The chain is built from TRBV7-9 and TRBJ1-4; 11 bases line up with TRBD1. The CDR3 runs to 17 residues. The V and J ends lost 1 base and 7 bases, in that order; junction bases with no gene match: 8. Germline values: CDR1 SEHNR, CDR2 FQNEAQ (reference sequence). The DNA of the CDR3 is TGTGCCAGCAGCTTAGGAGGACAGGGGGCATCGAGTGAAAAACTGTTTTTT. It encodes CASSLGGQGASSEKLFF.

This clone was found once. The chain is built from TRBV7-3 and TRBJ2-5; D might be TRBD2 (6 bases). The CDR3 totals 13 residues. CDR1 and CDR2 from the germline V gene are SGHTA and FQGTGA. The V gene lost 2 bases and the J gene lost 5 bases, with 9 bases spanning the gap. The CDR3 region is CASSLVGGETQYF. In DNA, the CDR3 is TGTGCCAGCAGCTTAGTCGGAGGGGAGACCCAGTACTTC.

The V and J genes are TRBV9 and TRBJ2-3; 7 positions agree with TRBD2. Germline CDR1 is SGDLS and CDR2 is YYNGEE. CDR3 length: 15 amino acids. V was clipped by 0 bases and J by 2 bases; unmatched bases: 3. The CDR3 DNA reads as TGTGCCAGCAGCGTAGGGGGGGGACTCACAGATACGCAGTATTTT. Translation: CASSVGGGLTDTQYF.

The rearrangement uses TRBV6-6 and TRBJ2-2; D ambiguous. Germline V gene lookup returns CDR1 MNHNY and CDR2 SVGAGI (reference sequence). The CDR3 is 14 residues long. V shed 0 bases and J shed 3 bases, with 5 bases lying between them. The CDR3: CASSYSGYTGELFF. CDR3 nucleotide sequence: TGTGCCAGCAGTTACTCCGGGTACACCGGGGAGCTGTTTTTT.

This chain joins TRBV5-4 and TRBJ2-5; 12 positions match TRBD2. The CDR3 is 16 residues long. V lost 5 bases, J lost 3 bases, and 8 bases stayed unmatched. Germline V gene sequence: CDR1 SGHNT, CDR2 YYREEE (reference sequence). The CDR3 sequence is CASRKSSGRVEETQYF. The CDR3 DNA sequence: TGTGCCAGCAGAAAATCTAGCGGGAGGGTTGAAGAGACCCAGTACTTC.

Here the CDR3 DNA reads TGTGCCAGCTCACCTGAGATGAACACTGAAGCTTTCTTT. Its translation is CASSPEMNTEAFF. The chain combines TRBV18 with TRBJ1-1; D is ambiguous. V gave up 3 bases and J gave up 0 bases, with 5 bases separating them. Germline V lookup: CDR1 KGHSH, CDR2 LQKENI. The CDR3 is 13 residues long.

The chain carries TRBV25-1 and TRBJ2-1, with 7 nucleotides matching TRBD1. Germline values: CDR1 MGHDK, CDR2 SYGVNS. The CDR3 extends over 12 amino acids. V shed 2 bases, J shed 10 bases, and the junction held 2 bases outside the gene matches. The CDR3 sequence is CASSEDRAEQFF. CDR3 nucleotides: TGTGCCAGCAGTGAAGACAGGGCGGAGCAGTTCTTC. The entire variable domain, with the rest obtained from reference TRBV25-1 and TRBJ2-1, is as follows: EADIYQTPRYLVIGTGKKITLECSQTMGHDKMYWYQQDPGMELHLIHYSYGVNSTEKGDLSSESTVSRIRTEHFPLTLESARPSHTSQYLCASSEDRAEQFFGPGTRLTVL.

The chain links TRBV6-4 to TRBJ2-1, with 8 bases matching TRBD2. V lost 1 base, J lost 4 bases, and 6 bases stayed unmatched. The CDR3 has 16 residues. CDR1 is MRHNA and CDR2 is SNTAGT in the germline V gene. The CDR3 DNA sequence: TGTGCCAGCAGTGACTTCGGGGGGGGAACGTACAATGAGCAGTTCTTC. Amino acids: CASSDFGGGTYNEQFF.

The chain joins TRBV6-1 to TRBJ1-1; D is possibly TRBD1 (6 bases). The V end was cut by 6 bases, the J end by 2 bases, with 13 bases between. This CDR3 comprises 14 residues. The germline CDR1 and CDR2 sequences are MNHNS and SASEGT. This chain's CDR3 is CASSLRGANTEAFF. DNA of the CDR3: TGTGCCAGCAGCCTCAGGGGAGCTAACACTGAAGCTTTCTTT.

The genes are TRBV18 and TRBJ1-1; D is ambiguous. The germline CDR1 and CDR2 sequences are KGHSH and LQKENI. Trimming took 0 bases from V and 0 from J, leaving 11 bases between them. CDR3 length equals 16 residues. The chain's CDR3 is CASSPPGSRMNTEAFF. The CDR3 DNA is TGTGCCAGCTCACCACCGGGGAGCCGAATGAACACTGAAGCTTTCTTT.

This clone occurred a few times. This chain connects TRBV7-2 to TRBJ1-5, with D perhaps TRBD1 (6 bases). This CDR3 contains 13 residues. Germline CDR1 reads SGHTA; CDR2 reads FQGNSA. Trimming shortened V by 3 bases and J by 11 bases, and 14 bases separated the two germline ends. CDR3 coding DNA: TGTGCCAGCAGCTTGCAGACAGGCCAGGCCCAGCATTTT. It specifies CASSLQTGQAQHF.

This chain joins TRBV23-1 and TRBJ1-1; D is uncertain. TRBV23-1 is designated an ORF whose function remains uncertain. Trimming removed 10 bases from V and 6 bases from J, with 3 bases in between. The CDR3 loop spans 8 amino acids. The CDR3, as DNA: TGCGCCACCGCTGAAGCTTTCTTT. Its protein product is CATAEAFF.